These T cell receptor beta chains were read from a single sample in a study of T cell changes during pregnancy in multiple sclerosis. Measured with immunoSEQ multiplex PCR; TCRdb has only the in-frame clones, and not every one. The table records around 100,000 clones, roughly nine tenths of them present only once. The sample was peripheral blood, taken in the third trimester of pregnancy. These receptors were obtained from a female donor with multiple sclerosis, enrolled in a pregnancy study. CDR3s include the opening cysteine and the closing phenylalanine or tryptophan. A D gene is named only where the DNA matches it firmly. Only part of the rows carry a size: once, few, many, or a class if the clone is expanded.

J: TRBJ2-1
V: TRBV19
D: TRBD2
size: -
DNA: TGTGCCAGTATAGCGCTCGCCGCGGGAGGGCCCGGTGAGCAGTTCTTC
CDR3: CASIALAAGGPGEQFF

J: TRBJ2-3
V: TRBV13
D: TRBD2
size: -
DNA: TGTGCCAGCAGCTTAGACCTAGCGGCTGATACGCAGTATTTT
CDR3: CASSLDLAADTQYF

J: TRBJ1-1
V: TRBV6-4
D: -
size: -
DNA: TGTGCCAGCAGCCGCCAGACGAGGGCCACTGAAGCTTTCTTT
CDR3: CASSRQTRATEAFF

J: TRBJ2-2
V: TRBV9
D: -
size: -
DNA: TGTGCCAGCAGCGTAATTGGCGGGGACGGGGAGCTGTTTTTT
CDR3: CASSVIGGDGELFF

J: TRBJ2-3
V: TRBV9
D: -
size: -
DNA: TGTGCCAGCAGCGCCCTGGATACGCAGTATTTT
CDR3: CASSALDTQYF

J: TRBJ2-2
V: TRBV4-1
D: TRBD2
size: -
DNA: TGCGCCAGCAGCCTTCTGGGGGGGAGGGCCTACACCGGGGAGCTGTTTTTT
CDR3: CASSLLGGRAYTGELFF

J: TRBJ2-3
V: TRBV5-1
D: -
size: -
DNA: TGCGCCAGCAGCGTGGGACACGGCCCAGATACGCAGTATTTT
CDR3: CASSVGHGPDTQYF

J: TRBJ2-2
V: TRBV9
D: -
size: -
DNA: TGTGCCAGCAGCATCCGGGACTGGACGAACACCGGGGAGCTGTTTTTT
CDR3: CASSIRDWTNTGELFF

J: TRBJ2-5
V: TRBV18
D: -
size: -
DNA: TGTGCCAGCTGTCCCGGACAGCAAGAGACCCAGTACTTC
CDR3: CASCPGQQETQYF

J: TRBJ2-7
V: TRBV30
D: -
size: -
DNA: TGTGCCTGGTGCGAAGGAGGCGCTAACTCCTACGAGCAGTACTTC
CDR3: CAWCEGGANSYEQYF

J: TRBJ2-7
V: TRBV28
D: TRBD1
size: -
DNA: TGTGCCAGCAGGAGACAGGGGAAGAACCACGAGCAGTACTTC
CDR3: CASRRQGKNHEQYF

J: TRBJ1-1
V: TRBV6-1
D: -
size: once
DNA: TGTGCCAGCAGTGAAGGGTCAGGGGTCACTGAAGCTTTCTTT
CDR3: CASSEGSGVTEAFF

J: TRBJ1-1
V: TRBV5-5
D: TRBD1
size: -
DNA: TGTGCCAGCAGCTATGGGAACAGGGGGCGGGTAGGGAACACTGAAGCTTTCTTT
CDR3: CASSYGNRGRVGNTEAFF

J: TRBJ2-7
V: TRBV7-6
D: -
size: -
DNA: TGTGCCAGCAGCTTTGGCTCAGGGTCCTACGAGCAGTACTTC
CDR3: CASSFGSGSYEQYF

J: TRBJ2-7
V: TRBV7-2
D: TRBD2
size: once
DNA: TGTGCCAGCAGCTTAGCTGCACTAGCGGGATCCTACGAGCAGTACTTC
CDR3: CASSLAALAGSYEQYF

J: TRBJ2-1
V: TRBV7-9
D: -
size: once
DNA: TGTGCCAGCAGCCCAATACTAGCATTCGGGGAGCAGTTCTTC
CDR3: CASSPILAFGEQFF

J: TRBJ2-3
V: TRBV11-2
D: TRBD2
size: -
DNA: TGTGCCAGCAGCGCGATCTCTAGCGGGGCCCCCACAGATACGCAGTATTTT
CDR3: CASSAISSGAPTDTQYF

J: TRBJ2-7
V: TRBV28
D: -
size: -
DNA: TGTGCCAGCAGTTTTAAACCCGAAGGAGGATACGAGCAGTACTTC
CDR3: CASSFKPEGGYEQYF

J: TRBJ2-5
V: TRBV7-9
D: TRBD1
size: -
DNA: TGTGCCAGCAGCTCGGATCCCCGACAGGGTTTATGGCAAGAGACCCAGTACTTC
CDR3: CASSSDPRQGLWQETQYF

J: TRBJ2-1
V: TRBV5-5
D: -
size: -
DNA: TGTGCCAGCCACCTCGTCAGGTACAATGAGCAGTTCTTC
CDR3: CASHLVRYNEQFF

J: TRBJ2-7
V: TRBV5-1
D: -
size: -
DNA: TGCGCCAGCAGCCAGTCCGGGACTGCCTACGAGCAGTACTTC
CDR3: CASSQSGTAYEQYF

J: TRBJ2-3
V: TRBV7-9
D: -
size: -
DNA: TGTGCCAGCAGCTTATGGAGGGACAGCCGCAGCACAGATACGCAGTATTTT
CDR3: CASSLWRDSRSTDTQYF

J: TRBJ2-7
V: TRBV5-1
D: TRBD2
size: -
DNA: TGCGCCAGCAGCTTCGGACTAGCGGGAGGGGCCGGCGAGCAGTACTTC
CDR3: CASSFGLAGGAGEQYF

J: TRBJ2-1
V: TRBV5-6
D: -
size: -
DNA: TGTGCCAGCAGCTTGGTCGCGGAAAACAGGCTCTTC
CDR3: CASSLVAENRLF

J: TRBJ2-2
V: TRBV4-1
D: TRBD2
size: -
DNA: TGCGCCAGCAGCCCGGAACTAGCGGTCGACGGGGAGCTGTTTTTT
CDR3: CASSPELAVDGELFF

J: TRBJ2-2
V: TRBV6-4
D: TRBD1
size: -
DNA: TGTGCCAGCAGTGACAGGGGGCACACCGGGGAGCTGTTTTTT
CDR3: CASSDRGHTGELFF

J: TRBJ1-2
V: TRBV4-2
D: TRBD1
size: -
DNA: TGTGCCAGCAGCAGGGACAGGGGTAATGGCTACACCTTC
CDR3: CASSRDRGNGYTF

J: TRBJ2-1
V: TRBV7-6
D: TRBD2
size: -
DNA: TGTGCCAGCAGCTTAGCATCCCCCCGCGGACTAGCGGACCCGGGGAATGAGCAGTTCTTC
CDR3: CASSLASPRGLADPGNEQFF

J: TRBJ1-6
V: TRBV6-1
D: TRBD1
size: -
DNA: TGTGCCAGCAATGGGGACAGGGACAATTCACCCCTCCACTTT
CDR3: CASNGDRDNSPLHF

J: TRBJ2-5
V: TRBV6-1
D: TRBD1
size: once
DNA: TGTGCCAGCAGTGAACAAGGGGGCCGGGGAGAGACCCAGTACTTC
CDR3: CASSEQGGRGETQYF

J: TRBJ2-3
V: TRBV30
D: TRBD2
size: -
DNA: TGTGCCTCCTCTAGCGGGAGTACAGGATGGCCCCCCGGCCCAGATACGCAGTATTTT
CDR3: CASSSGSTGWPPGPDTQYF

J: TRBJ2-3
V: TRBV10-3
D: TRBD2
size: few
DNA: TGTGCCATCACCTCGACTAGCGGGAGTCCCGCAGATACGCAGTATTTT
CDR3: CAITSTSGSPADTQYF

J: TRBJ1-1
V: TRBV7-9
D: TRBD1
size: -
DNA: TGTGCCAGCAGCCCCGCGGGACAGGGGGCGACTGAAGCTTTCTTT
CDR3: CASSPAGQGATEAFF

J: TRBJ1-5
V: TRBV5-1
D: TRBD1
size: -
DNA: TGCGCCAGCAGCTTGGGGGCAGGGGGTGACACCGCAGGGCAGCCCCAGCATTTT
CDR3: CASSLGAGGDTAGQPQHF

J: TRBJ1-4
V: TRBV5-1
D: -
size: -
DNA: TGCGCCAGCAGCTTGGTGGGGGGAACTAATGAAAAACTGTTTTTT
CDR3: CASSLVGGTNEKLFF

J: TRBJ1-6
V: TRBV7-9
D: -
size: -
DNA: TGTGCCAGCAGCTCAGGGAATTCACCCCTCCACTTT
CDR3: CASSSGNSPLHF

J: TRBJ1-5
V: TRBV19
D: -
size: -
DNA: TGTGCCAGTAGTCGCAGGGATCAGCCCCAGCATTTT
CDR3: CASSRRDQPQHF

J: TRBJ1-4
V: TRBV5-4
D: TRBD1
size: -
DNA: TGTGCCAGCAGCCGTGGACAGGGGGTGAGCGGAAAACTGTTTTTT
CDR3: CASSRGQGVSGKLFF

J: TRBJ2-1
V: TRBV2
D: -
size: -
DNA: TGTGCCAGCAGCTTCTTCGGTGACAATGAGCAGTTCTTC
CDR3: CASSFFGDNEQFF

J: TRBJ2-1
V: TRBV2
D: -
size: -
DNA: TGTGCCAGCAGTAGCGGATCCTACAATGAGCAGTTCTTC
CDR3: CASSSGSYNEQFF

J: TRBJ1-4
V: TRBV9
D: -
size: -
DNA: TGTGCCAGCAGCGTAGGGGGGGCTAATGAAAAACTGTTTTTT
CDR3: CASSVGGANEKLFF

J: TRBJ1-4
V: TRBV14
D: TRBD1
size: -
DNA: TGTGCCAGCAGCCAAGAGGGACAGGGACTCGTTGAAAAACTGTTTTTT
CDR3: CASSQEGQGLVEKLFF

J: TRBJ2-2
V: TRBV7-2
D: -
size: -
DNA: TGTGCCAGCAGCTCTTACAGGAACACCGGGGAGCTGTTTTTT
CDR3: CASSSYRNTGELFF

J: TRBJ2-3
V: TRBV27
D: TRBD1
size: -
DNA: TGTGCCAGCTCGGCGAATCCCCAGGGGGCGTTAGGTACGCAGTATTTT
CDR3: CASSANPQGALGTQYF

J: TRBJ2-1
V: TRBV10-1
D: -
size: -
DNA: TGCGCCAGCACAGAGGCCCGAAAGCAGTTCTTC
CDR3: CASTEARKQFF

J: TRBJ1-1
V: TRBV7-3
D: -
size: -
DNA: TGTGCCAGCAGCGGACAGAACACTGAAGCTTTCTTT
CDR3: CASSGQNTEAFF

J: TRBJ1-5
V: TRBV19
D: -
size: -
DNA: TGTGCCAGTAGTAACACGGGGGATCAGCCCCAGCATTTT
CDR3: CASSNTGDQPQHF

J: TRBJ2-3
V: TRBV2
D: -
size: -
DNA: TGTGCCAGCAAGCGTGGCACAGATACGCAGTATTTT
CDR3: CASKRGTDTQYF

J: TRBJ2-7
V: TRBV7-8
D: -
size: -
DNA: TGTGCCAGCAGCGCGGCCGGGGGCTACGAGCAGTACTTC
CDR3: CASSAAGGYEQYF

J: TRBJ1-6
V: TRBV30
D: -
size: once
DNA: TGTGCCTGGAGTGTGGCAGGGAATTCACCCCTCCACTTT
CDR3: CAWSVAGNSPLHF

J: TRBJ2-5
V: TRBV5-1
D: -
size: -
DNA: TGCGCCAGCAGCTTGAGCAGGTCTTTAGAGACCCAGTACTTC
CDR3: CASSLSRSLETQYF

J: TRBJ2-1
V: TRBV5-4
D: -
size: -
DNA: TGTGCCAGCAGCTTGGTGGAGAGGAATGAGCAGTTCTTC
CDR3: CASSLVERNEQFF

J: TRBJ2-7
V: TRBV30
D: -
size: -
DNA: TGTGCCTGGAGTGTACTACTAGGGAACGAGCAGTACTTC
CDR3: CAWSVLLGNEQYF

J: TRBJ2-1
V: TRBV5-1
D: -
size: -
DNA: TGCGCCAGCAGCTTGGCCGATGAGCAGTTCTTC
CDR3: CASSLADEQFF